This passage covers 20 T cell receptor beta chains from one sample sequenced in a study of cytomegalovirus exposure and HLA in healthy donors. 13 Jbeta primers and 60 Vbeta primers were used for the PCR. The data were produced by immunoSEQ multiplex PCR, yet TCRdb's version contains in-frame clones alone and is incomplete. The table has about 77,000 clones, 78% seen once; the top ten hold 3% to 4%. The specimen was PBMCs. The origin of the receptors is a man between 35 and 55 years old in good health and CMV-seronegative.

This chain links TRBV29-1 with TRBJ1-6, with D unresolved. The CDR3 sequence is 13 residues long. Trimming stripped 5 bases from V and 4 bases from J, with 9 bases between. Germline loops: CDR1 SQVTM, CDR2 ANQGSEA. The CDR3, as DNA: TGCAGCGTTACCGGGGATTATAATTCACCCCTCCACTTT. Amino acid sequence: CSVTGDYNSPLHF.

There are a few counts of this clone. The gene calls are TRBV5-8 and TRBJ2-1; 10 nucleotides line up with TRBD1. The CDR3 totals 14 residues. Germline V gene data show CDR1 as SGHTS and CDR2 as YDEGEE. The V gene end was trimmed by 5 bases and the J gene end by 6 bases; junction bases not matched to a gene: 5. The CDR3 region has the DNA TGTGCCAGCAGGGACAGGGGGTTAAGCAATGAGCAGTTCTTC. It codes for CASRDRGLSNEQFF.

Only a few counts were recorded for this clone. The chain links TRBV7-9 to TRBJ2-7; D remains unclear. Germline loops: CDR1 SEHNR, CDR2 FQNEAQ (reference sequence). The CDR3 is 16 residues long. Trimming shortened V by 1 base and J by 2 bases, and 15 bases separated the two germline ends. DNA for the CDR3: TGTGCCAGCAGCTTAGATAGGTGGCTAGTCCCCTACGAGCAGTACTTC. As protein: CASSLDRWLVPYEQYF.

This clone was counted a single time. V and J are TRBV18 and TRBJ1-1; D is uncertain. CDR3 length: 14 residues. Trimming shortened V by 8 bases and J by 1 base, and 14 bases separated the two germline ends. Germline V gives CDR1 KGHSH, CDR2 LQKENI. CDR3 amino acids: CASRREEGNTEAFF. DNA of the CDR3: TGTGCCAGCCGCCGGGAGGAGGGGAACACTGAAGCTTTCTTT.

The chain links TRBV27 to TRBJ2-5; 7 nucleotides match TRBD1. Looked up from germline, CDR1 is MNHEY and CDR2 is SMNVEV (reference sequence). This CDR3 is 13 amino acids long. After removal of 6 bases from V and 3 bases from J, the junction contained 4 bases not matched to a gene. The chain's CDR3 is CASSRDRKETQYF. As DNA, the CDR3 is TGTGCCAGCAGCCGGGACAGAAAAGAGACCCAGTACTTC.

This rearrangement joins TRBV7-9 to TRBJ1-6; TRBD1 agrees at 11 bases. Germline loops: CDR1 SEHNR, CDR2 FQNEAQ (reference sequence). The CDR3 sequence is 17 residues long. Germline trimming cut 5 bases from V and 0 bases from J; bases unmatched to any gene: 3. CDR3: CASSGDRGSSYNSPLHF. The CDR3 nucleotides read TGTGCCAGCAGCGGGGACAGGGGGAGCTCCTATAATTCACCCCTCCACTTT.

This clone appeared a few times. The chain links TRBV7-9 to TRBJ2-5; maybe TRBD1 (6 bases). CDR3 length equals 14 residues. The ends were cut back, 1 base at V and 2 bases at J, with 8 bases in the middle. The germline gives CDR1 SEHNR, CDR2 FQNEAQ (reference sequence). The CDR3, as DNA: TGTGCCAGCAGCTTAGGGGGGACACAAGAGACCCAGTACTTC. This sequence encodes CASSLGGTQETQYF.

The genes are TRBV21-1 and TRBJ1-5; TRBD1, as called in the table, went unchecked against the DNA. TRBV21-1 is flagged as a pseudogene. The CDR3 runs 21 residues. CDR3 loop: CASSMALSGYGGIIGNQPQHF. The DNA for the CDR3 is TGTGCCAGCAGCATGGCCTTATCAGGGTATGGTGGGATAATTGGCAATCAGCCCCAGCATTTT.

The CDR3 region has the DNA TGTGCCTGGAGTGCGGGAGGGGGGGGCGTTGGCTATGGCTACACCTTC. Protein: CAWSAGGGGVGYGYTF. V and J are TRBV30 and TRBJ1-2, with a tentative D call TRBD1 (6 bases). Germline lookup yields CDR1 GTSNPN and CDR2 SVGIG (reference sequence). Deletions cut 1 base from V and 4 bases from J, with 19 bases between. The CDR3 has 16 amino acids.

The chain combines TRBV19 with TRBJ1-3, with D possibly matching TRBD1 (6 bases). Looked up from germline, CDR1 is LNHDA and CDR2 is SQIVND (reference sequence). The CDR3 covers 14 residues. Trimming stripped 11 bases from V and 0 bases from J, with 14 bases between. CDR3 protein: CASQDSTSGNTIYF. The CDR3 nucleotides read TGTGCCTCCCAGGACAGCACCTCTGGAAACACCATATATTTT.

CDR3 residues: CASSLVRDTYEQYF. The CDR3 nucleotides read TGCGCCAGCAGCTTGGTCCGGGACACTTACGAGCAGTACTTC. The chain uses TRBV5-1 and TRBJ2-7; TRBD1 is a possible D gene (6 bases). The CDR3 runs 14 residues. Germline V lookup: CDR1 SGHRS, CDR2 YFSETQ. V gave up 0 bases and J gave up 4 bases, with 11 bases separating them.

The chain joins TRBV5-4 to TRBJ2-1; D call uncertain. Trimming shortened V by 0 bases and J by 7 bases, and 8 bases separated the two germline ends. The germline gives CDR1 SGHNT, CDR2 YYREEE (reference sequence). The CDR3 sequence is 13 residues long. CDR3 sequence reads: CASSLAPPNEQFF. The CDR3 nucleotides read TGTGCCAGCAGCTTGGCCCCCCCGAATGAGCAGTTCTTC.

The V gene is TRBV7-9, the J gene TRBJ1-5; weak D call: TRBD1 (6 bases). The CDR3 runs to 14 residues. The germline gives CDR1 SEHNR, CDR2 FQNEAQ (reference sequence). V was trimmed by 4 bases and J by 7 bases, leaving 14 bases between them. The CDR3 DNA follows: TGTGCCAGCAGCTATCAGGGGAATGGGCAGCCCCAGCATTTT. Translated, it gives CASSYQGNGQPQHF.

The chain recombines TRBV27 with TRBJ1-2; D is unresolved. Germline V CDR1 and CDR2: MNHEY, SMNVEV (reference sequence). This CDR3 is built from 15 residues. V was pared by 0 bases and J by 2 bases, with 10 bases between. Here the CDR3 DNA reads TGTGCCAGCAGTTTATCAGCAGGTCCGAACTATGGCTACACCTTC. Its translation: CASSLSAGPNYGYTF.

This rearrangement joins TRBV6-1 to TRBJ2-7, with TRBD1 identical over 8 bases. The CDR3 has 15 amino acids. Germline-derived CDR1 and CDR2 are MNHNS and SASEGT. Losses at the gene ends were 7 bases for V and 6 bases for J; bases not matched to a gene: 14. CDR3 in amino acids: CASIIRETGDSEQYF. CDR3 DNA: TGTGCCAGCATTATACGCGAGACAGGGGATAGCGAGCAGTACTTC.

This clone is a singleton in its sample. The chain employs TRBV5-1 and TRBJ2-7, with D perhaps TRBD2 (6 bases). Germline loops: CDR1 SGHRS, CDR2 YFSETQ. V was shortened by 3 bases and J by 7 bases, with 20 bases between the two germline ends. The CDR3 totals 15 residues. DNA for the CDR3: TGCGCCAGCAGCTCCTGGACCGGTAACGGAGGGGAGCAGTACTTC. It encodes CASSSWTGNGGEQYF.

This chain links TRBV2 with TRBJ1-6; tentative D call: TRBD1 (5 bases). The CDR3 consists of 15 residues. Germline CDR1 SNHLY, CDR2 FYNNEI. Trimming removed 3 bases from V and 7 bases from J, with 13 bases in between. The chain's CDR3 is CASSDWRGKNSPLHF. The CDR3 coding sequence is TGTGCCAGCAGTGATTGGAGGGGCAAGAATTCACCCCTCCACTTT.

The chain links TRBV28 to TRBJ1-4; 8 nucleotides match TRBD1. Unmatched junction bases numbered 5, after V lost 6 bases and J lost 8 bases. The CDR3 has 13 amino acids. In germline, CDR1 is MDHEN, CDR2 SYDVKM. CDR3 DNA sequence: TGTGCCAGCAGAAGACAGGGGACGGAAAAACTGTTTTTT. This sequence encodes CASRRQGTEKLFF.

The chain employs TRBV19 and TRBJ1-2; the D is unclear. V gave up 7 bases and J gave up 6 bases, with 18 bases separating them. From germline, CDR1 is LNHDA and CDR2 SQIVND (reference sequence). The CDR3 loop spans 14 amino acids. In DNA, the CDR3 is TGTGCCAGTAAGCTCAGTCAGACGCGGCATGGCTACACCTTC. Translation gives CASKLSQTRHGYTF.

The chain's CDR3 is CASSRQGAQDEQFF. CDR3 sequence (DNA): TGCGCCAGCAGCCGACAGGGGGCGCAGGATGAGCAGTTCTTC. This sequence joins TRBV5-1 and TRBJ2-1, with TRBD1 matching 10 bases. The V gene end was trimmed by 4 bases and the J gene end by 8 bases; junction bases not matched to a gene: 6. This CDR3 contains 14 residues. The germline V gene encodes CDR1 SGHRS and CDR2 YFSETQ. Variable domain in full (rest from reference TRBV5-1 and TRBJ2-1): KAGVTQTPRYLIKTRGQQVTLSCSPISGHRSVSWYQQTPGQGLQFLFEYFSETQRNKGNFPGRFSGRQFSNSRSEMNVSTLELGDSALYLCASSRQGAQDEQFFGPGTRLTVL.